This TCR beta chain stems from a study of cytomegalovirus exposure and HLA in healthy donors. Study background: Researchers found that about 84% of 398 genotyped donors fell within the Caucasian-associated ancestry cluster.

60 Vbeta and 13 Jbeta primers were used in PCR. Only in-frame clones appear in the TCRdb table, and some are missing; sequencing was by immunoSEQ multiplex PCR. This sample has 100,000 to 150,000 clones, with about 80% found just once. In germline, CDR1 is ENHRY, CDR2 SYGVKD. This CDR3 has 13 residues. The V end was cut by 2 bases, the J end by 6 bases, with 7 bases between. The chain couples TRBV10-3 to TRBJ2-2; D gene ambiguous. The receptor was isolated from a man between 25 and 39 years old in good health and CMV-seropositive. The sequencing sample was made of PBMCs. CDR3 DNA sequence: TGTGCCATCAGTGAGGACATACCCGGGGAGCTGTTTTTT. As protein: CAISEDIPGELFF.